This T cell receptor (beta chain) appears in the sequencing data of a study of cytomegalovirus exposure and HLA in healthy donors. A multiplex PCR was run with 60 Vbeta primers and 13 Jbeta primers. Measured with immunoSEQ multiplex PCR; TCRdb has only the in-frame clones, and not every one. The data contain 150,000 to 200,000 clones, nearly 80% of them singletons. This clone was seen just once. Donors were nominally healthy when sampled, though unrecorded immune exposures were likely. Source material: PBMCs. The TCR comes from a woman aged 25 to 39 in good health and CMV-seropositive.

The CDR3 reads CASSNKETQYF. The CDR3 DNA reads as TGTGCCAGCAGTAATAAAGAGACCCAGTACTTC. The chain combines TRBV11-2 with TRBJ2-5; no clear D. Germline CDR1 SGHAT, CDR2 FQNNGV. Trimming left V 6 bases short and J 3 bases short, with 5 bases between. The CDR3 is 11 amino acids.